The rows below give T cell receptor beta chains drawn from one sample of a study of yellow fever vaccine responses in identical twins. TCRdb reprocessed the RT-PCR reads via MiXCR and lists one record per CDR3 protein. The table lists 20,000 to 25,000 distinct CDR3 sequences, roughly 73% of them singletons. The sample in question was T cells from blood (PBMCs), unsorted or a sorted subset (not recorded which), obtained before or after yellow fever vaccination (not recorded which). Receptors originate from a woman between 18 and 30 years old who received the yellow fever vaccine. Each CDR3 is given with its conserved first and last residue. D genes are given only for firm matches.

d_call,j_call,v_call,cdr3_aa
.,TRBJ1-2,TRBV21-1,CASSKEGNYGYTF
.,TRBJ2-5,TRBV29-1,CSVSTGGSIKETQYF
TRBD2,TRBJ2-1,TRBV11-3,CASSRGGIWTEQFF
.,TRBJ2-1,TRBV12-3/TRBV12-4,CASSLVQGGYNEQFF
.,TRBJ2-2,TRBV29-1,CSVRGSNTGELFF
.,TRBJ2-3,TRBV11-2,CASSLDSGDTDTQYF
.,TRBJ2-1,TRBV2,CASKVSYNEQFF
.,TRBJ1-5,TRBV5-5,CASSLIWDQPQHF
TRBD1,TRBJ1-5,TRBV10-3,CAISESGTAFMGQPQHF
TRBD1,TRBJ2-1,TRBV18,CASSPPGQGINEQFF
TRBD1,TRBJ2-7,TRBV6-2/TRBV6-3,CASRWDRGDHYEQYF
.,TRBJ1-6,TRBV18,CASSPWAGSYNSPLHF
.,TRBJ1-2,TRBV6-1,CASSRQNSNYGYTF
.,TRBJ2-3,TRBV5-1,CASSPGQSTDTQYF
TRBD1,TRBJ1-2,TRBV29-1,CSVERQGTNYGYTF
TRBD2,TRBJ2-7,TRBV19,CASSLVAGVHEQYF
.,TRBJ1-4,TRBV14,CASSQDPGRGEKLFF
TRBD1,TRBJ1-1,TRBV2,CASSDPGRGITEAFF
.,TRBJ2-3,TRBV19,CASNRLITDTQYF
.,TRBJ2-1,TRBV18,CASSPPNREDEQFF
.,TRBJ2-6,TRBV10-3,CAISDPLATGANVLTF
.,TRBJ2-7,TRBV29-1,CSVEFGTLSSYEQYF
.,TRBJ2-7,TRBV27,CASSLGVGPYEQYF
.,TRBJ2-5,TRBV29-1,CSVVTGRETQYF
TRBD2,TRBJ2-1,TRBV2,CASRLAGGYNEQFF
.,TRBJ1-1,TRBV11-3,CASSSQQGVMNTEAFF
.,TRBJ2-7,TRBV10-1,CASSEDGSSYEQYF
TRBD2,TRBJ2-3,TRBV2,CASSEQGLAEPSTDTQYF
.,TRBJ2-7,TRBV29-1,CSVESAITYEQYF
TRBD2,TRBJ2-6,TRBV10-1,CASSVASGRGAGANVLTF
TRBD1,TRBJ1-5,TRBV18,CASSLKGQSNNQPQHF
.,TRBJ1-1,TRBV5-1,CASSLVGSMEVTEAFF
.,TRBJ2-5,TRBV2,CASSLSKETQYF
TRBD1,TRBJ2-7,TRBV10-3,CAIKPGQGIYEQYF
TRBD2,TRBJ2-1,TRBV19,CASRDRLAGVLQFF
.,TRBJ2-3,TRBV20-1,CSVLSPITDTQYF
TRBD2,TRBJ2-2,TRBV15,CATSTSGRRAGELFF
TRBD2,TRBJ2-7,TRBV5-1,CASSSTSGRADYGYEQYF
TRBD2,TRBJ2-1,TRBV3-1,CASSLAGGSFYNEQFF
.,TRBJ1-1,TRBV28,CASSLSNPEAFF
.,TRBJ2-1,TRBV13,CASSLRGSFYNEQFF
.,TRBJ2-5,TRBV5-1,CASSAGIQETQYF
.,TRBJ2-1,TRBV20-1,CSARVIEQFF
TRBD2,TRBJ2-3,TRBV18,CASSPPGLARTDTQYF
TRBD1,TRBJ1-5,TRBV29-1,CSVGDRANQPQHF
.,TRBJ2-2,TRBV4-1,CASSQERWTGELFF
TRBD2,TRBJ2-3,TRBV29-1,CSVEMTSGSFRDTQYF